This T cell receptor beta chain was sequenced during a study of spatial heterogeneity in lung cancer. Across the study: Raw reads showed each unique TCR and UMI combination turning up more than ten times on average.

A few counts support this clonotype. No antigen is known for it. The time point denotes: sample taken at primary tumor resection. Whole RNA obtained from tumor, nontumor lung or frozen PBMC underwent sequencing without sorting. The donors comprised 70 to 85 untreated early-stage non-small cell lung cancer patients. Every TCR cDNA molecule bore a unique molecular identifier. TCRdb reprocessed the 5' RACE reads via MiXCR and lists one record per CDR3 protein. The table includes 10,000 to 13,000 distinct CDR3 sequences, around 9.3% detected once. The CDR3 loop spans 14 amino acids. The germline gives CDR1 MDHEN, CDR2 SYDVKM. The V and J ends lost 5 bases and 4 bases respectively, with 13 bases between them. Study outcomes and limitations: Blood showed ubiquitous tumor TCRs more often at resection than at routine follow-up.

This TCR was sampled from a male donor with early-stage non-small cell lung cancer. Material: PBMCs, obtained at surgery. J is TRBJ2-3 and V is TRBV28; no clear D gene. CDR3 nucleotides: TGTGCCAGCAGTCAGGTCGTCGACCCAGATACGCAGTATTTT. Protein product: CASSQVVDPDTQYF.